These 26 T cell receptor beta chains share one sample of origin, sequenced in a study of Ad26.COV2.S vaccination and SARS-CoV-2 variants. The treatment denotes: roughly 19 received Ad26.COV2.S at low or high dose, single or two shots; several received placebo; per-sample allocation not given. Samples analyzed were those drawn on day 63 after the first vaccine or placebo injection. Produced via immunoSEQ multiplex PCR; TCRdb's table is partial and in-frame only. The sample gives 400,000 to 500,000 clones, over 75% of which show up once; 3.5% to 4% is in the top ten. The sequencing here drew on peripheral blood, taken in a trial of Ad26.COV2.S vaccine versus placebo. These receptors all come from a person aged 18 to 59 who received the Ad26.COV2.S COVID-19 vaccine or a placebo.

The chain recombines TRBV5-6 with TRBJ1-2; possible D gene TRBD1, 5 bases. V was cut by 0 bases and J by 1 base, with 10 bases left in between. This CDR3 has 15 residues. Germline values: CDR1 SGHDT, CDR2 YYEEEE. The CDR3 DNA is TGTGCCAGCAGCTTGGAGGGGCGAGATAACTATGGCTACACCTTC. Its translation: CASSLEGRDNYGYTF.

This rearrangement joins TRBV28 to TRBJ2-7; a weak D match, TRBD2 (6 bases). The CDR3 loop spans 14 amino acids. Per the germline V gene, CDR1 is MDHEN and CDR2 is SYDVKM. V was pared by 6 bases and J by 3 bases, with 15 bases between. The CDR3 coding sequence is TGTGCCAGCAGGGTACTCCGGGGGAACTACGAGCAGTACTTC. The encoded protein is CASRVLRGNYEQYF.

The rearrangement joins TRBV11-3 to TRBJ2-7; 7 nucleotides align to TRBD1. The CDR3 runs to 13 residues. Germline CDR1 SGHNT, CDR2 YENEEA. After removal of 3 bases from V and 6 bases from J, the junction contained 5 bases not matched to a gene. For the CDR3, the DNA is TGTGCCAGCAGCTTGACAGGGAACCGCGAGCAGTACTTC. Protein sequence: CASSLTGNREQYF. Full variable domain (remainder filled in from reference TRBV11-3 and TRBJ2-7): EAGVVQSPRYKIIEKKQPVAFWCNPISGHNTLYWYLQNLGQGPELLIRYENEEAVDDSQLPKDRFSAERLKGVDSTLKIQPAELGDSAVYLCASSLTGNREQYFGPGTRLTVT.

The genes are TRBV6-1 and TRBJ2-5, with 12 bases identical to TRBD1. Looked up from germline, CDR1 is MNHNS and CDR2 is SASEGT. Trimming took 4 bases from V and 4 from J; bases not matched to a gene: 7. The CDR3 contains 16 residues. The CDR3 loop is CASSGFRDRGPETQYF. For the CDR3, the DNA is TGTGCCAGCAGTGGGTTTCGGGACAGGGGGCCAGAGACCCAGTACTTC.

The genes are TRBV28 and TRBJ1-5, with TRBD1 identical over 9 bases. This CDR3 is built from 17 residues. With V trimmed by 4 bases and J by 8 bases, 15 bases remained unmatched. CDR1 is MDHEN, CDR2 SYDVKM, per germline. CDR3 sequence (DNA): TGTGCCAGCAGTTCCCGCCGATTAGGACAGGGGCAGGAGCCCCAGCATTTT. Protein product: CASSSRRLGQGQEPQHF.

This chain connects TRBV5-1 to TRBJ2-5, with a tentative D call TRBD2 (6 bases). V gave up 0 bases and J gave up 0 bases, with 21 bases separating them. The CDR3 sequence is 19 residues long. Germline V lookup: CDR1 SGHRS, CDR2 YFSETQ. The CDR3 DNA is TGCGCCAGCAGCTTGGTGGGCCCGACAGTCCCGGGGGACCAAGAGACCCAGTACTTC. It yields the protein CASSLVGPTVPGDQETQYF.

V is TRBV7-9 and J is TRBJ2-1; D gene ambiguous. This CDR3 has 16 amino acids. CDR1 SEHNR and CDR2 FQNEAQ come from the germline V gene (reference sequence). The V end was cut by 5 bases, the J end by 8 bases, with 22 bases between. In nucleotides, the CDR3 is TGTGCCAGCAGCCCCATTTGGTCCAGCCTTGTGGATGAGCAGTTCTTC. Translating gives CASSPIWSSLVDEQFF.

On this clone: A read error may produce the germline difference seen at one junction end. The chain is built from TRBV25-1 and TRBJ1-2, with 8 bases aligning to TRBD1. In germline, CDR1 is MGHDK, CDR2 SYGVNS. The CDR3 has 12 residues. This CDR3 reads CASSDDRGGLNF. DNA for the CDR3: TGTGCCAGCAGTGATGACAGGGGTGGACTAAACTTC.

The rearrangement uses TRBV9 and TRBJ1-5, with no clear D. This CDR3 is built from 15 residues. V was clipped by 0 bases and J by 0 bases, with 7 bases between them. CDR1 and CDR2 (germline): SGDLS, YYNGEE. In nucleotides, the CDR3 is TGTGCCAGCAGCGTAGGGGAGATTAGCAATCAGCCCCAGCATTTT. Amino acids: CASSVGEISNQPQHF.

This clone occurred once. The chain employs TRBV4-3 and TRBJ1-3; 8 bases are a match to TRBD1. Germline V CDR1 and CDR2: LGHNA, YSLEER. CDR3 length: 15 residues. The V and J ends lost 4 bases and 2 bases, in that order; junction bases with no gene match: 4. In DNA, the CDR3 is TGCGCCAGCAGCCGCCTGACAGGGGCTGGAAACACCATATATTTT. This encodes CASSRLTGAGNTIYF.

This sequence joins TRBV6-2 or TRBV6-3 and TRBJ2-7; D may be TRBD2 (5 bases). With 0 bases removed from V and 3 bases from J, the gap between germline ends came to 9 bases. This CDR3 has 14 residues. Germline loops: CDR1 MNHEY, CDR2 SVGEGT. The DNA for the CDR3 is TGTGCCAGCAGTTACTCAGGGAGAGACTACGAGCAGTACTTC. Residues: CASSYSGRDYEQYF.

The J gene is TRBJ2-7, the V gene TRBV27; no clear D. The V and J ends lost 6 bases and 4 bases respectively, with 16 bases between them. Germline CDR1 and CDR2: MNHEY and SMNVEV (reference sequence). The CDR3 has 14 residues. The DNA of the CDR3 is TGTGCCAGCAGCCCCTTTGGCTTGGGGTACGAGCAGTACTTC. Translated: CASSPFGLGYEQYF.

This rearrangement joins TRBV11-2 to TRBJ2-5; D is uncertain. The CDR3 covers 14 residues. The germline gives CDR1 SGHAT, CDR2 FQNNGV. V was shortened by 1 base and J by 3 bases, with 9 bases between the two germline ends. In DNA form, the CDR3 reads TGTGCCAGCAGCTTAGGGCAAGGAGAAGAGACCCAGTACTTC. It is translated as CASSLGQGEETQYF.

The chain recombines TRBV6-2 or TRBV6-3 with TRBJ2-7; D is unresolved. This CDR3 has 19 residues. The V end lost 0 bases, the J end lost 2 bases, and 23 bases lay between the germline ends. Germline-derived CDR1 and CDR2 are MNHEY and SVGEGT. For the CDR3, the DNA is TGTGCCAGCAGTTACTCGAGTATTAAGATGGTTTCAGACGCCTACGAGCAGTACTTC. Protein sequence: CASSYSSIKMVSDAYEQYF.

The J gene is TRBJ1-2, the V gene TRBV21-1. TRBV21-1 is tagged as a pseudogene. The CDR3 contains 15 residues. CDR3 region: CASSKKKPPLYGYTF. The CDR3 DNA sequence: TGTGCCAGCAGCAAAAAAAAACCGCCACTTTATGGCTACACCTTC.

The genes are TRBV5-6 and TRBJ1-4; 7 bases line up with TRBD1. V dropped 2 bases and J dropped 7; count of bases not matched to a gene: 8. Germline CDR1 and CDR2: SGHDT and YYEEEE. The CDR3 runs 15 residues. As DNA, the CDR3 is TGTGCCAGCAGCTTCCGACAGGGTAGGGTTGAAAAACTGTTTTTT. It translates to CASSFRQGRVEKLFF.

The rearrangement links TRBV27 to TRBJ1-1, with a weak D call TRBD1 (5 bases). Trimming pared 2 bases from V and 11 bases from J, leaving 9 bases between. This CDR3 is 11 amino acids long. Germline V gene sequence: CDR1 MNHEY, CDR2 SMNVEV (reference sequence). This CDR3 reads CASSLGGEAFF. Here the CDR3 DNA reads TGTGCCAGCAGTTTAGGGGGTGAGGCTTTCTTT.

The V call is TRBV6-5, the J call TRBJ2-5, with 9 bases fitting TRBD2. Unmatched junction bases numbered 4, after V lost 6 bases and J lost 5 bases. Germline-derived CDR1 and CDR2 are MNHEY and SVGAGI. There are 13 residues in the CDR3. For the CDR3, the DNA is TGTGCCAGCAGGGTTAGCGGGGGTGAGACCCAGTACTTC. The encoded protein is CASRVSGGETQYF.

The J gene is TRBJ1-4, the V gene TRBV15, with TRBD1 identical over 8 bases. The CDR3 extends over 15 amino acids. With 1 base clipped from V and 7 bases from J, the junction kept 5 bases outside the gene matches. Germline assignment: CDR1 LNHNV and CDR2 YYDKDF (reference sequence). CDR3 DNA sequence: TGTGCCACCAGCAGAGGTGGACAGGGAGGTGAAAAACTGTTTTTT. This encodes CATSRGGQGGEKLFF.

V and J are TRBV15 and TRBJ1-6, with D perhaps TRBD1 (5 bases). V lost 4 bases and J 6 bases, leaving 10 bases between the germline ends. This CDR3 comprises 14 residues. The germline V gene encodes CDR1 LNHNV and CDR2 YYDKDF (reference sequence). As DNA, the CDR3 is TGTGCCACCAGCACGGGACGGACTAATTCACCCCTCCACTTT. Translation gives CATSTGRTNSPLHF.

This sequence joins TRBV15 and TRBJ2-5; TRBD1 matches at 11 bases. The CDR3 is 15 residues long. Trimming cost V 1 base and J 6 bases; bases outside gene matches: 4. The germline V gene encodes CDR1 LNHNV and CDR2 YYDKDF (reference sequence). Here the CDR3 reads CATSRGGTGGQTQYF. The CDR3 DNA reads TGTGCCACCAGCAGAGGAGGGACAGGGGGACAGACCCAGTACTTC.

The V call is TRBV29-1, the J call TRBJ1-2; D is undetermined. V was pared by 4 bases and J by 6 bases, with 12 bases between. Per germline, CDR1 SQVTM and CDR2 ANQGSEA. CDR3 length equals 12 residues. This chain's CDR3 is CSVVLGSHGYTF. Written as DNA, the CDR3 is TGCAGCGTTGTTCTAGGGTCGCATGGCTACACCTTC.

The rearrangement joins TRBV2 to TRBJ1-2; 7 nucleotides agree with TRBD1. This CDR3 is built from 16 residues. CDR1 is SNHLY, CDR2 FYNNEI, per germline. V was clipped by 8 bases and J by 0 bases; unmatched bases: 12. DNA for the CDR3: TGTGCCAGCTTCCGATTGTCGCAGGGGGCTAACTATGGCTACACCTTC. Amino acid sequence: CASFRLSQGANYGYTF.

V usage is TRBV7-9 and J usage is TRBJ2-7; the D gene is possibly TRBD1 (6 bases). Germline V lookup: CDR1 SEHNR, CDR2 FQNEAQ (reference sequence). The CDR3 totals 13 residues. V was clipped by 5 bases and J by 0 bases, with 8 bases between them. CDR3 sequence reads: CASSTGSSYEQYF. In nucleotides, the CDR3 is TGTGCCAGCAGCACAGGGAGCTCCTACGAGCAGTACTTC.

DNA of the CDR3: TGTGCCAGTAGTATCAGGGAGAACACTGAAGCTTTCTTT. It yields the protein CASSIRENTEAFF. This rearrangement joins TRBV19 to TRBJ1-1; perhaps TRBD1 as D (5 bases). The ends were cut back, 3 bases at V and 1 base at J, with 6 bases in the middle. CDR3 length equals 13 residues. The germline CDR1 and CDR2 sequences are LNHDA and SQIVND (reference sequence).

The chain employs TRBV12-3 or TRBV12-4 and TRBJ1-1; D remains ambiguous. Trimming left V 6 bases short and J 3 bases short, with 11 bases between. The CDR3 spans 13 residues. The CDR3 here is CASSPSLHTEAFF. DNA for the CDR3: TGTGCCAGCAGCCCGTCTCTCCACACTGAAGCTTTCTTT.